This paragraph reports one T cell receptor beta chain. Mismatch with germline at one junction end may stem from a read error. This CDR3 spans 17 amino acids. Germline CDR1 reads SGHAT; CDR2 reads FQDESV (reference sequence). A primer in the constant region served to generate TCR beta cDNA from approximately 500 ng of total RNA. Three rounds of nested multiplex PCR with slightly modified ARM-PCR produced TCR beta libraries. TRBV1-TRBV30 forward and Cbeta reverse primers drove the first two roughly 10-cycle rounds. In TCRdb, the multiplex PCR reads were re-called with MiXCR into one record per CDR3 protein. The table includes 30,000 to 40,000 distinct CDR3 sequences, 70% to 80% detected once. The data are from a study of tumor-infiltrating lymphocytes in primary liver carcinoma. Turning to the study itself: The patients, men and women alike, were aged 30 to 69 years.

Taking about 18-30 mg of unsorted bulk tissue, the authors co-extracted RNA and DNA. Patients carried chronic HBV infection without prior treatment. The sequenced sample was liver tumor tissue from sampling region 4. The sample's subset: tumor region T4, right-lateral pole. This sequence originates from a middle-aged man with primary liver carcinoma and hepatitis B virus infection. V usage is TRBV11-1 and J usage is TRBJ2-4, with 10 bases fitting TRBD2. CDR3 loop: CASSFLGTSGTKNIQYF. DNA of the CDR3: TGTGCCAGCAGCTTTCTCGGCACTAGCGGGACCAAGAACATTCAGTATTTC.